This TCR beta chain was documented in a study of identical twins. The study, taken as a whole, reports: Out-of-frame alpha sequences shared by twins showed excess low generation probability. In monozygotic twins, models underestimated the sharing of out-of-frame TCR alpha.

The sample holds a few counts of this clonotype. The target antigen is unknown. At one boundary the junction diverges from the germline segment, which might be a read error. TCRdb re-derived calls from the 5' RACE reads in MiXCR, one entry per CDR3 protein. The sample includes approximately 630,000 distinct CDR3 sequences, roughly 6.6% of them seen just once. Germline CDR1 reads SQVTM; CDR2 reads ANQGSEA. The CDR3 contains 13 residues. This sample also belongs to another study, concerning yellow fever vaccine responses in identical twins. That report notes: Reports say the vaccine T cell response in twins looked partly convergent and partly personalized.

This clonotype originated in a woman aged 18-29 years in good health. The specimen sequenced was PBMCs. The chain carries TRBV29-1 and TRBJ2-7; TRBD1 matches at 7 bases. As DNA, the CDR3 is TGCAGCGTCGAAGATTACAGGGGTTACGAGCAGTACTTC. It is translated as CSVEDYRGYEQYF.